These T cell receptor beta chains were read from a single sample in a study of T cells expressing NK-cell markers. After re-calling the 5' RACE reads, TCRdb lists one entry per CDR3 protein, DNA absent. This sample's table reports about 160,000 distinct CDR3 sequences. Material for sequencing was blood T cells: a sorted CD56 or NKG2C T cell subset, CD4+ or CD8+ T cells, or bulk PBMC T cells (not recorded which). These receptor sequences come from a man aged 18-75 years in good health. The CDR3 runs from the conserved cysteine through the conserved F or W.

CASSFAGTTTDTQYF | TRBJ2-3 | TRBV9
CSARVGGGETEAFF | TRBJ1-1 | TRBV20-1
CASSLGLRTERETQYF | TRBJ2-5 | TRBV13
CASSPGAGGSAYEQYF | TRBJ2-7 | TRBV4-2
CAISDDGGVPYEQYF | TRBJ2-7 | TRBV10-3
CASSQERRYGNTIYF | TRBJ1-3 | TRBV3-1
CASSLTLAGGPTDTQYF | TRBJ2-3 | TRBV7-2
CASSFGRGIYNEQFF | TRBJ2-1 | TRBV7-9
CASSSGLENYGYTF | TRBJ1-2 | TRBV27
CASRSGFSSYNSPLHF | TRBJ1-6 | TRBV12-3/TRBV12-4